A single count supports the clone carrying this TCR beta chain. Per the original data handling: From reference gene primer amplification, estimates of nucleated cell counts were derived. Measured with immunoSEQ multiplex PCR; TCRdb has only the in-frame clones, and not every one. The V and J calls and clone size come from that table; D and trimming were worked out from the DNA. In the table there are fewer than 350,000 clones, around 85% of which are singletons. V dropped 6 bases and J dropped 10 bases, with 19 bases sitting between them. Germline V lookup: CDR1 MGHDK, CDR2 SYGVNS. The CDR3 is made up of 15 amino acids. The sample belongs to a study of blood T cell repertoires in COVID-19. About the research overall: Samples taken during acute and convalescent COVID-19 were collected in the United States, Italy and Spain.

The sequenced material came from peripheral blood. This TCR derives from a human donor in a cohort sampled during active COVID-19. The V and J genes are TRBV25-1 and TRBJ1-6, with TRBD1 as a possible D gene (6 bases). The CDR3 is CASRPAGGRVSPLHF. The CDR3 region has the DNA TGTGCCAGCAGACCCGCGGGGGGCAGGGTATCACCCCTCCACTTT.